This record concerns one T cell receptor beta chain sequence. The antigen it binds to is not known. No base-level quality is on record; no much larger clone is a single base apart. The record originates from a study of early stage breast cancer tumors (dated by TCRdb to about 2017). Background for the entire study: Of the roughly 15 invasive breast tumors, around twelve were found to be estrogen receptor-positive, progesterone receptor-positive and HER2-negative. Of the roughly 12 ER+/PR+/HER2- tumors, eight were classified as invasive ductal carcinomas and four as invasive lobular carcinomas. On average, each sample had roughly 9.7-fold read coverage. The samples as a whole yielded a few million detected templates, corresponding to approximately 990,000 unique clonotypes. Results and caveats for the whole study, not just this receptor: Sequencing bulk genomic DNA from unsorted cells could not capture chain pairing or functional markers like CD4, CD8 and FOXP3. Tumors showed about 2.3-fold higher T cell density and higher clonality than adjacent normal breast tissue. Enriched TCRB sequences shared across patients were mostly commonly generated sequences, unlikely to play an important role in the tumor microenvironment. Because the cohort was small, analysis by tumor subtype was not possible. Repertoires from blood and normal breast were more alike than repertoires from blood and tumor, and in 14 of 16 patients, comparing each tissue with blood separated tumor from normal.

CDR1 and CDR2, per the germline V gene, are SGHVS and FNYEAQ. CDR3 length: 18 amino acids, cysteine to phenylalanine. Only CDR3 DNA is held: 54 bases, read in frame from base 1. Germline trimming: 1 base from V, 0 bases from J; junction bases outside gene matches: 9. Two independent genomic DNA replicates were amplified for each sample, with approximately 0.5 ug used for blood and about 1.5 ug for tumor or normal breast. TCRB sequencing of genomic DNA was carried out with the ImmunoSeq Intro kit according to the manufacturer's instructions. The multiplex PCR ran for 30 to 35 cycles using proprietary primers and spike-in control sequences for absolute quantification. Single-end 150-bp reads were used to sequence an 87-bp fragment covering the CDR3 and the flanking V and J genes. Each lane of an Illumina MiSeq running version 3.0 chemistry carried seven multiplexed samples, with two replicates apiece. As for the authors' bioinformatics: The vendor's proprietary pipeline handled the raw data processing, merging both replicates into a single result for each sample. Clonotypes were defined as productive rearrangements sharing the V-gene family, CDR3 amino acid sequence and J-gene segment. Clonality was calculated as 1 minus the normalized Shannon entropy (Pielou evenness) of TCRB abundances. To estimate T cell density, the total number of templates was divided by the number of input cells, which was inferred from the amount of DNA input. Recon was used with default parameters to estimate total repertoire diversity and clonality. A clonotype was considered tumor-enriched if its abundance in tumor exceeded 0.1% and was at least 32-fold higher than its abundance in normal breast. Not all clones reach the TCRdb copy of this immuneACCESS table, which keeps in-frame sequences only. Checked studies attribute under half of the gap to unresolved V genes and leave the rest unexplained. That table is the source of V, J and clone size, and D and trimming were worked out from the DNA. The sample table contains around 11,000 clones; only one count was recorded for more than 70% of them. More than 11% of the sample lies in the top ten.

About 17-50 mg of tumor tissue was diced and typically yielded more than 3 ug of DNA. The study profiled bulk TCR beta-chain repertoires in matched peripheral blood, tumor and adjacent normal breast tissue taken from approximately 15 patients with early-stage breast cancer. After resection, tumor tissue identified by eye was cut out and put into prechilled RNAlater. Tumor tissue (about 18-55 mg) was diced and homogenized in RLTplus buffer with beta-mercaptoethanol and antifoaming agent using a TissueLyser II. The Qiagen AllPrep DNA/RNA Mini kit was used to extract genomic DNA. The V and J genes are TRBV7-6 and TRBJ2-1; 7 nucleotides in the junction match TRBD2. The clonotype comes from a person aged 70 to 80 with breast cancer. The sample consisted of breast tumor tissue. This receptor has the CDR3 CASSLGLGAGSSYNEQFF. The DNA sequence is TGTGCCAGCAGCTTAGGCCTAGGAGCGGGGAGCTCCTACAATGAGCAGTTCTTC.